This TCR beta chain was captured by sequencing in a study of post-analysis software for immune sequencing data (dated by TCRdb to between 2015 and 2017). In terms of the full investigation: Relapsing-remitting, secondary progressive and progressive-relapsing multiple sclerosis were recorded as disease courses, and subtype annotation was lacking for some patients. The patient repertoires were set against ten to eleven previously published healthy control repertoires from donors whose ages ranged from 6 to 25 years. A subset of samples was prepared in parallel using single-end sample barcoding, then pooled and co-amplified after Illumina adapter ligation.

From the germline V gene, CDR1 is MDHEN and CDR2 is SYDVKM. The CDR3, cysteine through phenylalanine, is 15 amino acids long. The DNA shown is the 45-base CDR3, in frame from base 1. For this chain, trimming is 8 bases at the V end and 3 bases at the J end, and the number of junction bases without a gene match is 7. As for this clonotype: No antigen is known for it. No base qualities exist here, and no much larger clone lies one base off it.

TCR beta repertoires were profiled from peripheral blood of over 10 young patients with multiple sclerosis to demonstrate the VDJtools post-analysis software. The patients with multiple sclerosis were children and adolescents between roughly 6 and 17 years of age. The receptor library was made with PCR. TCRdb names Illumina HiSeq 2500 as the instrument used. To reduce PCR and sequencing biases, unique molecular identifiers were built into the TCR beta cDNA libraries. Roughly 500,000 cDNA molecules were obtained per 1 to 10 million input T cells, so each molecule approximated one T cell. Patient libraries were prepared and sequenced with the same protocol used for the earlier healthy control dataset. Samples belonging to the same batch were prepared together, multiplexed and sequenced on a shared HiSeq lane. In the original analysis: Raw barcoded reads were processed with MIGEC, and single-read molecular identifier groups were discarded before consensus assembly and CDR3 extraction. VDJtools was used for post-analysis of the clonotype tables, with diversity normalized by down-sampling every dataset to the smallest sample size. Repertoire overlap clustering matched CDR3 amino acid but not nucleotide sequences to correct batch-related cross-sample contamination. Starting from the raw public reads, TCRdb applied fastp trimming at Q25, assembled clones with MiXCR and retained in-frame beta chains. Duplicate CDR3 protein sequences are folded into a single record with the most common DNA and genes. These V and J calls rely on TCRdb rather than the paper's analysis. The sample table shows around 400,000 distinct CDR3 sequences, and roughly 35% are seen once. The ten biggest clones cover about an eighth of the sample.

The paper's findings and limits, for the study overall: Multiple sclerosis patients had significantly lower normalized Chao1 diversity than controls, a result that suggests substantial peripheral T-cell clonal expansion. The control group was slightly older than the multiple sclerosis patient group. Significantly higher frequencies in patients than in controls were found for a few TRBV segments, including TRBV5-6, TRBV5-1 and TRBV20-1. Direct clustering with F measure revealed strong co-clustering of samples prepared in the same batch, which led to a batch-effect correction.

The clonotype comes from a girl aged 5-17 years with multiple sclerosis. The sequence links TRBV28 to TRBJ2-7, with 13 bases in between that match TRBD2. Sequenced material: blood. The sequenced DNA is TGTGCCAGCGGGGGGACTAGCGGGGATATCTACGAGCAGTACTTC. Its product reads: CASGGTSGDIYEQYF.